The 31 T cell receptor beta chains given below trace back to one sample, sequenced in a study of Graves' ophthalmopathy and Graves' hyperthyroidism (dated by TCRdb to between 2017 and 2018). TCRdb records Illumina HiSeq 2000 as the sequencer. For repertoire sequencing, the TCR beta CDR3 regions were amplified from RNA transcripts. The first round was an RT-PCR using HTBI primers with the Qiagen OneStep RT-PCR kit, and this first round was followed by a second-round multiplex PCR, then size selection and purification. Using fastp trimming at Q25 and MiXCR clonotype assembly, TCRdb reanalyzed the public sequencing data and kept in-frame beta chains. Each CDR3 protein appears once, grouped with its most common genes and DNA. For this sample the table gives 650,000 to 900,000 distinct CDR3 sequences, of which 35% to 50% were detected only once. 44% of the sample is held by the ten biggest clonotypes.

The sample was peripheral blood. Receptor source: an adult man with Graves' ophthalmopathy.

This clonotype showed up many times. The chain combines TRBV2 with TRBJ2-7, with unresolved D. This CDR3 has 14 residues. V was clipped by 0 bases and J by 8 bases, with 14 bases between them. CDR1 and CDR2 from the germline V gene are SNHLY and FYNNEI. The CDR3: CASSEALQTEKQYF. CDR3 coding DNA: TGTGCCAGCAGTGAAGCGCTTCAGACCGAAAAGCAGTACTTC.

Comments on this clonotype: Here the CDR3 omits its conserved ending phenylalanine or tryptophan, so a read error is the likely source. The DNA is left out, because the CDR3 cannot be placed on it with certainty; the CDR3 is given as TCRdb lists it. The V call is TRBV24-1, the J call TRBJ1-6; the tabulated D call, TRBD1, remains unverified against the DNA. A total of 11 residues make up the CDR3, ends included. Germline V CDR1 and CDR2: KGHDR, SFDVKD. The CDR3 reads CATSDGTGPGI.

The chain employs TRBV9 and TRBJ1-3; D is unresolved. Germline loops: CDR1 SGDLS, CDR2 YYNGEE. This CDR3 comprises 16 residues. Trimming stripped 0 bases from V and 3 bases from J, with 13 bases between. The CDR3 reads CASSVGIGRRGNTIYF. The CDR3, as DNA: TGTGCCAGCAGCGTAGGGATTGGACGACGTGGAAACACCATATATTTT.

A single count supports this clonotype. The chain combines TRBV7-2 with TRBJ2-5, with 8 positions matching TRBD1. Germline CDR1 is SGHTA and CDR2 is FQGNSA. V dropped 8 bases and J dropped 4; count of bases not matched to a gene: 6. The CDR3 is made up of 13 amino acids. CDR3 in DNA: TGTGCCAGCCCGACAGGGGATATAGAGACCCAGTACTTC. Protein product: CASPTGDIETQYF.

This chain links TRBV20-1 with TRBJ2-2; no clear D gene. CDR1 and CDR2 from the germline V gene are DFQATT and SNEGSKA (reference sequence). V lost 0 bases and J lost 0, with 17 bases in between. CDR3 length equals 18 residues. The CDR3 loop is CSARDLFGPLANTGELFF. The CDR3 DNA sequence: TGCAGTGCTAGAGATCTTTTCGGTCCGCTAGCGAACACCGGGGAGCTGTTTTTT.

This clonotype was picked up a small number of times. This chain connects TRBV14 to TRBJ2-5, with 7 bases matching TRBD1. The CDR3 runs to 18 residues. The V gene's germline CDR1 is SGHDN and CDR2 FVKESK. Trimming took 0 bases from V and 5 from J; bases not matched to a gene: 15. In DNA form, the CDR3 reads TGTGCCAGCAGCCAAGATCCGAGACAGAGAGGGGGCACGGAGACCCAGTACTTC. Encoded protein: CASSQDPRQRGGTETQYF.

About this clonotype itself: The junction differs from germline at one of its ends, possibly a read error. This chain links TRBV10-2 with TRBJ1-5; 11 bases map to TRBD1. The CDR3 runs 17 residues. Looked up from germline, CDR1 is WSHSY and CDR2 is SAAADI. Written as DNA, the CDR3 is TGTGCCAGCAGAGAGGGACAGGGGGGGGCTAGCAATCAGCCCCAGCATTTT. It codes for CASREGQGGASNQPQHF.

The chain uses TRBV7-9 and TRBJ2-7, with TRBD1 matching 10 bases. The CDR3 loop spans 16 amino acids. CDR1 SEHNR and CDR2 FQNEAQ come from the germline V gene (reference sequence). V lost 5 bases to trimming and J lost 2 bases; unmatched junction nucleotides: 9. In DNA form, the CDR3 reads TGTGCCAGCAGCCAGGTGACAGGGGGCCATCCCTACGAGCAGTACTTC. Its protein product is CASSQVTGGHPYEQYF.

CDR3 loop: CASRDGANSPSSYEQYF. Written as DNA, the CDR3 is TGTGCCAGCAGGGACGGGGCCAACAGTCCGAGCTCCTACGAGCAGTACTTC. This chain uses TRBV2 with TRBJ2-7; D is possibly TRBD1 or TRBD2 (5 bases each). Per germline, CDR1 SNHLY and CDR2 FYNNEI. Trimming left V 6 bases short and J 0 bases short, with 21 bases between. CDR3 size: 17 residues.

This clonotype was observed a few times. The rearrangement uses TRBV19 and TRBJ1-5, with 7 bases matching TRBD1. Germline lookup yields CDR1 LNHDA and CDR2 SQIVND (reference sequence). V shed 9 bases, J shed 5 bases, and the junction held 10 bases outside the gene matches. The CDR3 extends over 14 amino acids. The CDR3 reads CASGRDREDQPQHF. CDR3 coding DNA: TGTGCCAGCGGACGAGACAGGGAAGATCAGCCCCAGCATTTT.

Remarks on this clonotype: A much larger clone sits a single nucleotide away, making a read error possible. This chain links TRBV7-9 with TRBJ1-2; D is unresolved. This CDR3 contains 13 residues. Germline CDR1 reads SEHNR; CDR2 reads FQNEAQ (reference sequence). CDR3 region: CASSRDTNYSYTF. CDR3 coding DNA: TGTGCCAGCAGCCGAGACACGAACTATAGCTACACCTTC.

J is TRBJ1-3 and V is TRBV10-3; possible D gene TRBD1, 5 bases. The germline V gene has CDR1 ENHRY and CDR2 SYGVKD. The CDR3 length is 13 residues. V lost 7 bases and J 7 bases, leaving 14 bases between the germline ends. CDR3 DNA: TGTGCCATCAATACCGGGACGGTGAACACCATATATTTT. It is translated as CAINTGTVNTIYF.

This clonotype was detected many times. The CDR3 is CSAGGQDQPQHF. The DNA for the CDR3 is TGCAGTGCCGGGGGACAGGATCAGCCCCAGCATTTT. The chain carries TRBV20-1 and TRBJ1-5, with 8 positions matching TRBD1. In germline, CDR1 is DFQATT, CDR2 SNEGSKA (reference sequence). The CDR3 spans 12 residues. V trimming: 6 bases; J trimming: 5 bases; junction bases outside the gene matches: 3.

DNA for the CDR3: TGCAGCGTTGTGTCATGGACAGGGAGCCTCCTCATGAACACTGAAGCTTTCTTT. This translates into CSVVSWTGSLLMNTEAFF. The chain has TRBV29-1 and TRBJ1-1; 8 bases are shared with TRBD1. Germline-derived CDR1 and CDR2 are SQVTM and ANQGSEA. The CDR3 consists of 18 residues. Losses at the gene ends were 4 bases for V and 0 bases for J; bases not matched to a gene: 16.

This clonotype was seen repeatedly, ten times or more. The V and J genes are TRBV29-1 and TRBJ1-1; D is unclear. Germline V gene data show CDR1 as SQVTM and CDR2 as ANQGSEA. CDR3 length equals 14 residues. V shed 8 bases and J shed 3 bases, with 19 bases lying between them. This CDR3 is CSSGTWAADTEAFF. CDR3 nucleotide sequence: TGCAGCTCAGGTACGTGGGCAGCGGACACTGAAGCTTTCTTT. The full variable domain, in which reference TRBV29-1 and TRBJ1-1 provide the parts outside the CDR3, is SAVISQKPSRDICQRGTSLTIQCQVDSQVTMMFWYRQQPGQSLTLIATANQGSEATYESGFVIDKFPISRPNLTFSTLTVSNMSPEDSSIYLCSSGTWAADTEAFFGQGTRLTVV.

This clonotype was found once. The missing conserved phenylalanine or tryptophan at the end of this CDR3 makes a read error likely. V gene TRBV5-1 combines with J gene TRBJ1-5; D is uncertain. The CDR3 has 13 amino acids. Trimming took off 4 bases at V and 0 bases at J, with 5 bases between the two ends. The germline CDR1 and CDR2 sequences are SGHRS and YFSETQ. CDR3 sequence reads: CASSVNSNQPQHL. In DNA, the CDR3 is TGCGCCAGCAGCGTAAATAGCAATCAGCCCCAGCATCTT.

This chain uses TRBV24-1 with TRBJ1-4; TRBD1 aligns across 10 bases. Losses at the gene ends were 3 bases for V and 10 bases for J; bases not matched to a gene: 4. The CDR3 runs 14 residues. Germline assignment: CDR1 KGHDR and CDR2 SFDVKD. CDR3 bases: TGTGCCACCAGTGATACGACAGGGGGCGGAAAACTGTTTTTT. Its protein product is CATSDTTGGGKLFF.

The chain employs TRBV20-1 and TRBJ2-5; TRBD2 aligns across 7 bases. The CDR3 runs to 17 residues. J gave up 1 base and V 3 bases, and 14 bases lay outside the gene matches. In germline, CDR1 is DFQATT, CDR2 SNEGSKA (reference sequence). The CDR3 bases are TGCAGTGCTAGGGACTACCGCGGGGGAGGCACCCAAGAGACCCAGTACTTC. Protein: CSARDYRGGGTQETQYF.

This clonotype was observed many times. The rearrangement joins TRBV10-3 to TRBJ1-3, with 8 bases identical to TRBD1. The germline V gene has CDR1 ENHRY and CDR2 SYGVKD. The CDR3 sequence is 15 residues long. The junction had 6 bases not matched to a gene; V was cut back by 7 bases and J by 1 base. CDR3 protein: CAIIVDRESGNTIYF. Here the CDR3 DNA reads TGTGCCATCATCGTGGACAGGGAGTCTGGAAACACCATATATTTT.

In its sample, this clonotype was seen many times. This chain uses TRBV7-3 with TRBJ2-7; TRBD2 matches 14 bases. Germline V gene lookup returns CDR1 SGHTA and CDR2 FQGTGA. V dropped 3 bases and J dropped 1; count of bases not matched to a gene: 2. The CDR3 totals 16 residues. The CDR3 sequence is CASSLGLAGASYEQYF. In nucleotides, the CDR3 is TGTGCCAGCAGCTTGGGACTAGCGGGAGCTTCCTACGAGCAGTACTTC.

The chain combines TRBV20-1 with TRBJ1-4; weak D call: TRBD1 (5 bases). The CDR3 contains 16 residues. Trimming left V 3 bases short and J 8 bases short, with 22 bases between. Germline CDR1 DFQATT, CDR2 SNEGSKA (reference sequence). This chain's CDR3 is CSASGGRGAGGEKLFF. The CDR3 region has the DNA TGCAGTGCTAGTGGGGGACGAGGAGCAGGTGGGGAAAAACTGTTTTTT.

This chain joins TRBV24-1 and TRBJ1-5; 10 bases align to TRBD1. CDR1 KGHDR and CDR2 SFDVKD come from the germline V gene. V lost 4 bases, J lost 2 bases, and 7 bases stayed unmatched. The CDR3 length is 17 residues. CDR3 region: CATSDPGTGERNQPQHF. The DNA of the CDR3 is TGTGCCACCAGTGACCCAGGGACAGGGGAGCGCAATCAGCCCCAGCATTTT.

The CDR3 sequence is CSVDSGFNEKLFF. As DNA, the CDR3 is TGCAGCGTGGATAGTGGATTTAATGAAAAACTGTTTTTT. This rearrangement joins TRBV29-1 to TRBJ1-4; D unclear. CDR3 length equals 13 residues. Germline V gene lookup returns CDR1 SQVTM and CDR2 ANQGSEA. The V and J ends lost 6 bases and 4 bases respectively, with 12 bases between them.

Of note for this clonotype: The junction does not match germline at one end; this may be a read error. The V and J genes are TRBV24-1 and TRBJ2-6; D is perhaps TRBD1 or TRBD2 (6 bases each). The CDR3 loop spans 16 amino acids. The germline V gene has CDR1 KGHDR and CDR2 SFDVKD. The CDR3 DNA sequence: TGTGCCACCAGTGAGGAAGGGGGGTCTGGGGCCAACGTCCTGGCTTTC. Translated, it gives CATSEEGGSGANVLAF.

This clonotype was recorded at least ten times. V and J are TRBV10-3 and TRBJ1-5, with no clear D. The CDR3 spans 13 residues. Germline V gene lookup returns CDR1 ENHRY and CDR2 SYGVKD. The V gene lost 4 bases and the J gene lost 7 bases, with 11 bases spanning the gap. DNA for the CDR3: TGTGCCATCAGTGGGGGTAAGCAACAGCCCCAGCATTTT. This sequence encodes CAISGGKQQPQHF.

About this clonotype itself: Compared with germline, one end of the junction differs, possibly owing to a read error. This sequence joins TRBV29-1 and TRBJ1-3; D remains unclear. In germline, CDR1 is SQVTM, CDR2 ANQGSEA. The CDR3 is 15 residues long. The CDR3 is CAWSVARRSGNTIYF. The CDR3, as DNA: TGTGCCTGGAGTGTAGCCCGAAGATCTGGAAACACCATATATTTT.

This clonotype has just a few counts. V is TRBV9 and J is TRBJ1-2; 9 nucleotides line up with TRBD1. V trimming: 8 bases; J trimming: 4 bases; junction bases outside the gene matches: 15. CDR1 is SGDLS, CDR2 YYNGEE, per germline. This CDR3 region has 16 residues. For the CDR3, the DNA is TGTGCCAGTGGTTTTTCCGGGACAGGGAAGGGCTATGGCTACACCTTC. It yields the protein CASGFSGTGKGYGYTF. The variable domain in full, with the rest retrieved from reference TRBV9 and TRBJ1-2, is DSGVTQTPKHLITATGQRVTLRCSPRSGDLSVYWYQQSLDQGLQFLIQYYNGEERAKGNILERFSAQQFPDLHSELNLSSLELGDSALYFCASGFSGTGKGYGYTFGSGTRLTVV.

The rearrangement uses TRBV10-1 and TRBJ2-5; tentative D call: TRBD2 (5 bases). This CDR3 is built from 14 residues. The germline V and J ends were trimmed by 6 bases and 9 bases, with 20 bases remaining between them. CDR1 is WNHNN, CDR2 SYGVQD, per germline (reference sequence). This chain's CDR3 is CASSLTKGLEAQYF. The CDR3 bases are TGCGCCAGCAGCCTAACCAAGGGCCTGGAGGCCCAGTACTTC.

This clonotype has a count of ten or more. This chain joins TRBV9 and TRBJ2-5, with a tentative D call TRBD2 (6 bases). There are 13 residues in the CDR3. V lost 2 bases to trimming and J lost 7 bases, with 12 bases between them. From germline, CDR1 is SGDLS and CDR2 YYNGEE. The DNA of the CDR3 is TGTGCCAGCAGCGTTGGGACTGGCGGGACCCAGTACTTC. The encoded protein is CASSVGTGGTQYF.

The chain carries TRBV7-9 and TRBJ1-2, with D uncertain. Germline-derived CDR1 and CDR2 are SEHNR and FQNEAQ (reference sequence). V shed 5 bases and J shed 4 bases, with 14 bases lying between them. This CDR3 is built from 14 residues. The DNA of the CDR3 is TGTGCCAGCAGCCTTCAGGCCCGGGGCTATGGCTACACCTTC. Amino acids: CASSLQARGYGYTF.

This clonotype occurred a few times. The chain joins TRBV2 to TRBJ1-6, with TRBD1 matching 7 bases. V gave up 5 bases and J gave up 9 bases; unmatched junction bases: 13. The CDR3 is 16 amino acids. CDR1 and CDR2 from the germline V gene are SNHLY and FYNNEI. For the CDR3, the DNA is TGTGCCAGCAGTTCACGGGCCACAGGGGTAGGTTCACCCCTCCACTTT. As protein: CASSSRATGVGSPLHF.